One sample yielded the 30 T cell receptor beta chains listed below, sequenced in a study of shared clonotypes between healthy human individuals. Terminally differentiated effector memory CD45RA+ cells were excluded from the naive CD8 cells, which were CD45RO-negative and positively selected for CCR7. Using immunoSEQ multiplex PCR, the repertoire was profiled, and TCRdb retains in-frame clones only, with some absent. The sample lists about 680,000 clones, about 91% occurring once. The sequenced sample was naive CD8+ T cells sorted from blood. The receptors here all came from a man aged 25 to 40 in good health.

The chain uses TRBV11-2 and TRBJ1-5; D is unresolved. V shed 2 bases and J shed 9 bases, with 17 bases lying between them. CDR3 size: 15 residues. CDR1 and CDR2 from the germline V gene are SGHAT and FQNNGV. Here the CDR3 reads CASSLNPFVARPQHF. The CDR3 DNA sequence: TGTGCCAGCAGCTTAAACCCCTTTGTGGCTCGGCCCCAGCATTTT. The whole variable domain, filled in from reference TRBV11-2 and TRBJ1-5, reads EAGVAQSPRYKIIEKRQSVAFWCNPISGHATLYWYQQILGQGPKLLIQFQNNGVVDDSQLPKDRFSAERLKGVDSTLKIQPAKLEDSAVYLCASSLNPFVARPQHFGDGTRLSIL.

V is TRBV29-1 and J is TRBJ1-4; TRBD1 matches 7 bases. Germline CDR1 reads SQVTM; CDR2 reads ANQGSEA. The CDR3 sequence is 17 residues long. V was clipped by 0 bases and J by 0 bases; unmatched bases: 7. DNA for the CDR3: TGCAGCGTTGAAGATCGAGGCAGGGGGTCAACTAATGAAAAACTGTTTTTT. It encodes CSVEDRGRGSTNEKLFF.

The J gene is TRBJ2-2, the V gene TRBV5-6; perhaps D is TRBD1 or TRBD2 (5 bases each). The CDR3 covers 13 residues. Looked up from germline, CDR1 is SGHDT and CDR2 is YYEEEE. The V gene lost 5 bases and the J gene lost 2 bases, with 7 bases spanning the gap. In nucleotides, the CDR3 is TGTGCCAGCAGTGGGGGTAACACCGGGGAGCTGTTTTTT. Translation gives CASSGGNTGELFF.

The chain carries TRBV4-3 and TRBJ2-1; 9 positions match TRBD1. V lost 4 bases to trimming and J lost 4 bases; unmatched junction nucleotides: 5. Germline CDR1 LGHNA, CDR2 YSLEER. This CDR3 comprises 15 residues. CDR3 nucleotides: TGCGCCAGCAGCCGAGGGGACAGGGAATACAATGAGCAGTTCTTC. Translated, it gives CASSRGDREYNEQFF.

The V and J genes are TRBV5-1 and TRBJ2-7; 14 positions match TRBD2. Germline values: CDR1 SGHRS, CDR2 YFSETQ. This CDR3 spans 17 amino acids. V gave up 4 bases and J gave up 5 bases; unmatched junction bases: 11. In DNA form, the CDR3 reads TGCGCCAGCAGCACGATGGAGACTAGCGGGAGGGCCGACGAGCAGTACTTC. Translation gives CASSTMETSGRADEQYF.

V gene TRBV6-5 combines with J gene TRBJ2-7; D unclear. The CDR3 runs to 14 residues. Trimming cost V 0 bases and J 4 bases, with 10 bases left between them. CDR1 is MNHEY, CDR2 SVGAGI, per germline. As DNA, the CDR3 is TGTGCCAGCAGTTACTCAGCCCAGTTTTACGAGCAGTACTTC. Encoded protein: CASSYSAQFYEQYF.

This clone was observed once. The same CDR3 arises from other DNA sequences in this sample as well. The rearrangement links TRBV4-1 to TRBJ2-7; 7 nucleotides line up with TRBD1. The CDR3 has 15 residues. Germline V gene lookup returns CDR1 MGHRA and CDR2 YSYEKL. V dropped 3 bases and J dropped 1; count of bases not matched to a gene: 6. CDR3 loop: CASSQVQGRSYEQYF. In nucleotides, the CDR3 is TGCGCCAGCAGCCAGGTACAGGGGCGTTCCTACGAGCAGTACTTC.

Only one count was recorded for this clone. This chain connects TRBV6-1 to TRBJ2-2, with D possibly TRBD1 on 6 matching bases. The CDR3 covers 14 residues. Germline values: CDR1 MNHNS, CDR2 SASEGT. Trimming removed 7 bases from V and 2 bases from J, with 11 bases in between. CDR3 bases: TGTGCCAGCACGGACAGATTAAACACCGGGGAGCTGTTTTTT. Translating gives CASTDRLNTGELFF.

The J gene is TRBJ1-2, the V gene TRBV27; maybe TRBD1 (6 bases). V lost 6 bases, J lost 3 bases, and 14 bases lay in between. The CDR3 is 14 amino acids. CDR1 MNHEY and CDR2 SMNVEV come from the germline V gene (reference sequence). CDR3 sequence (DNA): TGTGCCAGCAGCTTAACCGGGACACACTATGGCTACACCTTC. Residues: CASSLTGTHYGYTF.

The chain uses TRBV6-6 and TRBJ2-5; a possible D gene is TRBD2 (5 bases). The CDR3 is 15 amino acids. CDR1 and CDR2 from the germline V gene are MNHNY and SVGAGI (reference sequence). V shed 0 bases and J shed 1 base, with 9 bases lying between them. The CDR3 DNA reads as TGTGCCAGCAGTTACTCAGGGAGCAGCCAAGAGACCCAGTACTTC. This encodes CASSYSGSSQETQYF.

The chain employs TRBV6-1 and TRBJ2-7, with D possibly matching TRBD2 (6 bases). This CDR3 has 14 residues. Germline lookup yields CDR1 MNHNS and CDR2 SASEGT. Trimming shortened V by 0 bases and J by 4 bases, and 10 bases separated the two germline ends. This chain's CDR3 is CASSEAAGGYEQYF. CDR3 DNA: TGTGCCAGCAGTGAAGCGGCTGGGGGGTACGAGCAGTACTTC.

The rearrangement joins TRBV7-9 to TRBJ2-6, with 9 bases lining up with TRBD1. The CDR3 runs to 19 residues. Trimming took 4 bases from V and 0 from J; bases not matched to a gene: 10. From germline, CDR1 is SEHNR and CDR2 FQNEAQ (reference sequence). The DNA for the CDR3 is TGTGCCAGCAGCTCGACAGGGGGAGAGTTTTCCTCTGGGGCCAACGTCCTGACTTTC. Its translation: CASSSTGGEFSSGANVLTF.

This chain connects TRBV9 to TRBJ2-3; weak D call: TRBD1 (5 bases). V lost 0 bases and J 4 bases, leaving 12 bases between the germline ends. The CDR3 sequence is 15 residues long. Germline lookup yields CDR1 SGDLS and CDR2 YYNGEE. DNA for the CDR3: TGTGCCAGCAGCGTAGAAGGCAGGGTTGCAGATACGCAGTATTTT. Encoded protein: CASSVEGRVADTQYF.

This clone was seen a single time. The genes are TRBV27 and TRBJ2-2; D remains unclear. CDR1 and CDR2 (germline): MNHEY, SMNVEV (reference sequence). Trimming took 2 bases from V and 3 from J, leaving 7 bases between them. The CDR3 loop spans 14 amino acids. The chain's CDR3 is CASSLGTYTGELFF. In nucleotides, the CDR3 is TGTGCCAGCAGTTTAGGCACCTACACCGGGGAGCTGTTTTTT.

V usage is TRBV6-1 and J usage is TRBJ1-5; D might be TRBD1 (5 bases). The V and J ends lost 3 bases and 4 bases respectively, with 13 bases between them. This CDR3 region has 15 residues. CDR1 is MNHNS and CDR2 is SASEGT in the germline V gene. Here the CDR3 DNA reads TGTGCCAGCAGTGATTACCCGGGGGATAATCAGCCCCAGCATTTT. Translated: CASSDYPGDNQPQHF.

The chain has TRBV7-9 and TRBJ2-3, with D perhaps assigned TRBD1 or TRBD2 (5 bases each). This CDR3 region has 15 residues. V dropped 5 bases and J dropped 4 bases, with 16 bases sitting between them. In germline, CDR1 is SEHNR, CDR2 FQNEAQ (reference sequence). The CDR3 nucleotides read TGTGCCAGCAGCGTACCGGGACCCCGTCCAGATACGCAGTATTTT. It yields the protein CASSVPGPRPDTQYF.

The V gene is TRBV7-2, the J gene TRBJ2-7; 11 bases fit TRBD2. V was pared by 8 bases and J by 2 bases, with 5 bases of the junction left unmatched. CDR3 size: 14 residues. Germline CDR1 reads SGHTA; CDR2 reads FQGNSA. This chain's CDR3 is CASGHSGRAYEQYF. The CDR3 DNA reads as TGTGCCAGCGGCCATAGCGGGAGGGCCTACGAGCAGTACTTC.

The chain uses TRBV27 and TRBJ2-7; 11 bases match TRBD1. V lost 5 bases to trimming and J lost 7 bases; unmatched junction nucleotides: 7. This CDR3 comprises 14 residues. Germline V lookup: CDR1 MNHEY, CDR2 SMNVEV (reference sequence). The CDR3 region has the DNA TGTGCCAGCAGTCCTCTGGGGACAGGGGGGGAGCAGTACTTC. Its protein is CASSPLGTGGEQYF.

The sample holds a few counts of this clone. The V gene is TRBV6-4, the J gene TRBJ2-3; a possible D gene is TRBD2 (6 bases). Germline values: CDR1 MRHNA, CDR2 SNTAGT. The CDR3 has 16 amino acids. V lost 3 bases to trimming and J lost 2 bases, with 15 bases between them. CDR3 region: CASSEKSGDPTDTQYF. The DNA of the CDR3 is TGTGCCAGCAGTGAAAAGTCGGGGGATCCCACAGATACGCAGTATTTT.

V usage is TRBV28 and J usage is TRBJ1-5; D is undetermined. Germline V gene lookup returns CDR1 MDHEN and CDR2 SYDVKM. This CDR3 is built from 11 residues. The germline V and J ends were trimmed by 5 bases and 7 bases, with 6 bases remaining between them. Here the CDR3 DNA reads TGTGCCAGCAGTCACCACCAGCCCCAGCATTTT. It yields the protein CASSHHQPQHF.

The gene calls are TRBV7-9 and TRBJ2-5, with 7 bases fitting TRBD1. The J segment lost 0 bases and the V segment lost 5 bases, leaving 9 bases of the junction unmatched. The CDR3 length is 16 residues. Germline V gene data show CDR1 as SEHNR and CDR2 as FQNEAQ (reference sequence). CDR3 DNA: TGTGCCAGCAGCCCAAAGACAGGGAAGGACCAAGAGACCCAGTACTTC. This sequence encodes CASSPKTGKDQETQYF.

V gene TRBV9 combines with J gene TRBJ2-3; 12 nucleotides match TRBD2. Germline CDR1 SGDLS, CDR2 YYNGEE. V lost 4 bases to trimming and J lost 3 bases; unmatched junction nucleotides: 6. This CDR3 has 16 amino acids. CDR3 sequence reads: CASSTRTSGDTDTQYF. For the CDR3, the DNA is TGTGCCAGCAGCACTCGGACTAGCGGGGATACAGATACGCAGTATTTT.

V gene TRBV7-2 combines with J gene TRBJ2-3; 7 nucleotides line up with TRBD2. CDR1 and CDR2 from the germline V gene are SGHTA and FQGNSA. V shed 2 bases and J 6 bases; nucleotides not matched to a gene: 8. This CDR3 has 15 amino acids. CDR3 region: CASSLTGTKLDTQYF. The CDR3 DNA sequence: TGTGCCAGCAGCTTAACCGGGACTAAATTGGATACGCAGTATTTT.

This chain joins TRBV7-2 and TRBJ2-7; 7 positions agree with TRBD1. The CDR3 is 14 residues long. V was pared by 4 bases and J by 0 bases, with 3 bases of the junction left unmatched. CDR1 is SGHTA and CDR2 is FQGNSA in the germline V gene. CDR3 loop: CASSSGQFSYEQYF. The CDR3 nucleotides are TGTGCCAGCAGCTCGGGACAGTTCTCCTACGAGCAGTACTTC.

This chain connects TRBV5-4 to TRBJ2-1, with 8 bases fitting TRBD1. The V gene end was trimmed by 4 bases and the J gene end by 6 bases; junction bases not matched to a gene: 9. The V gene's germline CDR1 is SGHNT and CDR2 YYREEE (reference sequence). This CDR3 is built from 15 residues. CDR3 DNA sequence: TGTGCCAGCAGCCCAAGACCCGGGACAGGCAATGAGCAGTTCTTC. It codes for CASSPRPGTGNEQFF. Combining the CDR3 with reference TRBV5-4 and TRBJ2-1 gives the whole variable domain ETGVTQSPTHLIKTRGQQVTLRCSSQSGHNTVSWYQQALGQGPQFIFQYYREEENGRGNFPPRFSGLQFPNYSSELNVNALELDDSALYLCASSPRPGTGNEQFFGPGTRLTVL.

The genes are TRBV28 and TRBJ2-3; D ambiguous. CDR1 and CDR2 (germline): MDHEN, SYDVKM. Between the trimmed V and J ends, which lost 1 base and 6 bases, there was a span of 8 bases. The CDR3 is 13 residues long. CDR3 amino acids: CASSLFPHDTQYF. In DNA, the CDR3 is TGTGCCAGCAGTTTATTCCCCCATGATACGCAGTATTTT. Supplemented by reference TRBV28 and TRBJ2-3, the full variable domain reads DVKVTQSSRYLVKRTGEKVFLECVQDMDHENMFWYRQDPGLGLRLIYFSYDVKMKEKGDIPEGYSVSREKKERFSLILESASTNQTSMYLCASSLFPHDTQYFGPGTRLTVL.

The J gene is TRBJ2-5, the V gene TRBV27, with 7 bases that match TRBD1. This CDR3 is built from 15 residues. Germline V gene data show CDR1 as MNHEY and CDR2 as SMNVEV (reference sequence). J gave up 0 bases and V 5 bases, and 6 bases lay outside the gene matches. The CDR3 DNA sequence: TGTGCCAGCAGTCCCGGGACAGTGTACCAAGAGACCCAGTACTTC. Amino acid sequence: CASSPGTVYQETQYF.

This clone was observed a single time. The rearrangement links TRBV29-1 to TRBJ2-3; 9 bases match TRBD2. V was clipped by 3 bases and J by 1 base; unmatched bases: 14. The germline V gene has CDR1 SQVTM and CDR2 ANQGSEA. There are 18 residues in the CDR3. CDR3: CSVEVGLAGRGGTDTQYF. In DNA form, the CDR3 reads TGCAGCGTTGAGGTGGGCCTAGCGGGGAGGGGGGGCACAGATACGCAGTATTTT.

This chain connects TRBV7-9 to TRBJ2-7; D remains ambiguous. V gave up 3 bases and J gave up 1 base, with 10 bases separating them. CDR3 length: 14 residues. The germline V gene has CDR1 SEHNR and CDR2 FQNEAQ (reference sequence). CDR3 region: CASSFPDRSYEQYF. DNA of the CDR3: TGTGCCAGCAGCTTCCCCGACCGGTCCTACGAGCAGTACTTC. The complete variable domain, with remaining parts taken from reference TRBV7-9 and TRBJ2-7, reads DTGVSQNPRHKITKRGQNVTFRCDPISEHNRLYWYRQTLGQGPEFLTYFQNEAQLEKSRLLSDRFSAERPKGSFSTLEIQRTEQGDSAMYLCASSFPDRSYEQYFGPGTRLTVT.

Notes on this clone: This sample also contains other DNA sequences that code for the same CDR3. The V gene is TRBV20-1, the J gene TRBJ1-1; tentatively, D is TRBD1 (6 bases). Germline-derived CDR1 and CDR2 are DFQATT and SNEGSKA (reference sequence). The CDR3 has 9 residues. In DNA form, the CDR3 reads TGCTCCCGGGGGACAGAAGCTTTCTTT. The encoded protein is CSRGTEAFF.